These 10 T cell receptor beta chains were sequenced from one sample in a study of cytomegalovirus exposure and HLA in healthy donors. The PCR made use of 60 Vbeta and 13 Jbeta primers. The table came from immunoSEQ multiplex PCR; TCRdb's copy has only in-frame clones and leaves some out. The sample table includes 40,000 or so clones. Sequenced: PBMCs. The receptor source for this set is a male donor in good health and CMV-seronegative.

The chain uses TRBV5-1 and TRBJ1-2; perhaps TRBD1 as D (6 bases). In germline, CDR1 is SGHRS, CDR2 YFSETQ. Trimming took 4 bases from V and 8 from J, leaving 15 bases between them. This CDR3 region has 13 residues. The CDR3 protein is CASSVTGLGGYTF. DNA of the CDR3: TGCGCCAGCAGCGTAACAGGGTTGGGCGGCTACACCTTC.

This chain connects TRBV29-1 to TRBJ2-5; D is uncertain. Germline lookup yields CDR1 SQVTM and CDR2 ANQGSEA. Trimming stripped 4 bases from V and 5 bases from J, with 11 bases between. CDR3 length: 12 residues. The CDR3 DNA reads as TGCAGCGTTGCGTCACTGTGGGAGACCCAGTACTTC. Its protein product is CSVASLWETQYF.

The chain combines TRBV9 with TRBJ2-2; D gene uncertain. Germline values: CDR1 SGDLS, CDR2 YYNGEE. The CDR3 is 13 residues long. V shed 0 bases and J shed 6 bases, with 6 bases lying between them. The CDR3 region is CASSVDSSGELFF. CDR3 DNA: TGTGCCAGCAGCGTAGATTCGTCCGGGGAGCTGTTTTTT. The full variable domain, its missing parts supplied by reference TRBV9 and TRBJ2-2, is DSGVTQTPKHLITATGQRVTLRCSPRSGDLSVYWYQQSLDQGLQFLIQYYNGEERAKGNILERFSAQQFPDLHSELNLSSLELGDSALYFCASSVDSSGELFFGEGSRLTVL.

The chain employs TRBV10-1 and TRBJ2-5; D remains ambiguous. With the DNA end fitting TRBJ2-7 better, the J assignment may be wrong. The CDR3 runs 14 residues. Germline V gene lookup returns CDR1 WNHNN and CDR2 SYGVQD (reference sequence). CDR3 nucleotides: TGCGCCAGCAGTGTTCGAACGGTTTCCTACGAGCAGTACTTC. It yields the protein CASSVRTVSYEQYF.

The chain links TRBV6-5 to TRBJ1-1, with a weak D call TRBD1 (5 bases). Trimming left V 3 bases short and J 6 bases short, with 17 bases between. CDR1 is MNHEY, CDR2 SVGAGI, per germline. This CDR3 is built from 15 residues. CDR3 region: CASSYVRGLRAEAFF. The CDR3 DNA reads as TGTGCCAGCAGTTATGTAAGGGGTCTTAGGGCTGAAGCTTTCTTT.

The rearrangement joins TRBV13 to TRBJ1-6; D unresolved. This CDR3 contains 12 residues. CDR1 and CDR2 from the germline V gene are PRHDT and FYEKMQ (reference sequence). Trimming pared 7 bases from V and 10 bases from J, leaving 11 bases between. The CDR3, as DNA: TGTGCCAGCACCATCCCGGGGTCACCCCTCCACTTT. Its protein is CASTIPGSPLHF.

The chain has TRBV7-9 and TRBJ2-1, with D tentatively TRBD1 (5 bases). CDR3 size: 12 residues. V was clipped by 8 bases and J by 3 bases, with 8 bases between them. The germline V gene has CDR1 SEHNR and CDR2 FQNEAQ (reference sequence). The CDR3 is CASEGDYNEQFF. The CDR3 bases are TGTGCCAGCGAAGGGGACTACAATGAGCAGTTCTTC.

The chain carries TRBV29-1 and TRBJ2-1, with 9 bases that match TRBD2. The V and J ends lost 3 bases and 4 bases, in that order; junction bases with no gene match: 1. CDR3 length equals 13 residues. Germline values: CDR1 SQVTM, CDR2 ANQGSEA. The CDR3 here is CSVDTSGYNEQFF. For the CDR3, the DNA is TGCAGCGTTGACACTAGCGGGTACAATGAGCAGTTCTTC.

CDR3 amino acids: CASSRDRGEQFF. CDR3 in DNA: TGTGCCAGCAGCCGCGACAGGGGTGAGCAGTTCTTC. The chain has TRBV11-2 and TRBJ2-1, with 8 bases aligning to TRBD1. The CDR3 extends over 12 amino acids. V gave up 5 bases and J gave up 9 bases; unmatched junction bases: 3. Germline values: CDR1 SGHAT, CDR2 FQNNGV.

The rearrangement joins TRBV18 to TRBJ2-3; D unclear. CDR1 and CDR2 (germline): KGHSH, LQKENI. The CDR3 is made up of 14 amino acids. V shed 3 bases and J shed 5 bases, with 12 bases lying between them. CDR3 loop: CASSPPYYIDTQYF. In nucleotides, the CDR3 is TGTGCCAGCTCACCGCCCTACTACATAGATACGCAGTATTTT.